This TCR beta chain was identified in a study of control samples from healthy donors and cancer patients. The germline V gene encodes CDR1 MNHNS and CDR2 SASEGT. Between the trimmed V and J ends, which lost 2 bases and 0 bases, there was a span of 10 bases. This CDR3 comprises 15 residues. This clone was observed a single time. Measured with immunoSEQ multiplex PCR; TCRdb has only the in-frame clones, and not every one. The data show about 270,000 clones, roughly 80% seen once. Sequenced material: PBMCs. V and J are TRBV6-1 and TRBJ1-1, with unresolved D. The TCR comes from a woman in her sixties or seventies with lung cancer. CDR3 amino acids: CASSEFPVLNTEAFF. CDR3 bases: TGTGCCAGCAGTGAATTCCCGGTCTTGAACACTGAAGCTTTCTTT.